These 4 T cell receptor beta chains share one sample of origin, sequenced in a study of CD8+CD57+ T cells in acquired aplastic anemia. The authors sequenced patients whose flow cytometry had shown CD8+CD57+ cell expansion. Profiling of TCR beta VDJ combinations and CDR3 sequences used genomic DNA as template. Via MiXCR, TCRdb re-called the reads, giving one row per CDR3 protein. The data show roughly 170,000 distinct CDR3 sequences, with around 50% seen just once and under 15% held by the top ten. What was sequenced was sorted CD4+, CD8+, or CD8+CD57+ T cells (not recorded which) from PBMCs. These receptors originate from a human donor with aplastic anemia.

This clonotype was seen ten or more times. This chain uses TRBV4-1 with TRBJ1-2; D remains unclear. The CDR3 is made up of 17 amino acids. Trimming took off 4 bases at V and 3 bases at J, with 21 bases between the two ends. The V gene's germline CDR1 is MGHRA and CDR2 YSYEKL. The CDR3 is CASSPAERPQSHYGYTF. CDR3 bases: TGCGCCAGCAGCCCGGCGGAACGGCCGCAAAGTCACTATGGCTACACCTTC.

The chain employs TRBV2 and TRBJ2-5; 12 nucleotides line up with TRBD2. Germline V gene sequence: CDR1 SNHLY, CDR2 FYNNEI. The CDR3 consists of 15 residues. Germline trimming cut 5 bases from V and 5 bases from J; bases unmatched to any gene: 6. CDR3 nucleotides: TGTGCCAGCAGTCTTACTAGCGGGGGGTGGGAGACCCAGTACTTC. Amino acid sequence: CASSLTSGGWETQYF.

This rearrangement joins TRBV29-1 to TRBJ1-2, with a weak D call TRBD1 (6 bases). The germline gives CDR1 SQVTM, CDR2 ANQGSEA. There are 14 residues in the CDR3. V dropped 6 bases and J dropped 7 bases, with 21 bases sitting between them. The CDR3 DNA sequence: TGCAGCGTAGGGGGGGAGGCGAGTATTCGTGGCTACACCTTC. It is translated as CSVGGEASIRGYTF. Combining the CDR3 with reference TRBV29-1 and TRBJ1-2 gives the whole variable domain SAVISQKPSRDICQRGTSLTIQCQVDSQVTMMFWYRQQPGQSLTLIATANQGSEATYESGFVIDKFPISRPNLTFSTLTVSNMSPEDSSIYLCSVGGEASIRGYTFGSGTRLTVV.

The J gene is TRBJ1-5, the V gene TRBV19; D is uncertain. The CDR3 loop spans 13 amino acids. CDR1 LNHDA and CDR2 SQIVND come from the germline V gene (reference sequence). Trimming pared 2 bases from V and 5 bases from J, leaving 7 bases between. CDR3 region: CASSISVDQPQHF. CDR3 DNA sequence: TGTGCCAGTAGTATATCTGTGGATCAGCCCCAGCATTTT.